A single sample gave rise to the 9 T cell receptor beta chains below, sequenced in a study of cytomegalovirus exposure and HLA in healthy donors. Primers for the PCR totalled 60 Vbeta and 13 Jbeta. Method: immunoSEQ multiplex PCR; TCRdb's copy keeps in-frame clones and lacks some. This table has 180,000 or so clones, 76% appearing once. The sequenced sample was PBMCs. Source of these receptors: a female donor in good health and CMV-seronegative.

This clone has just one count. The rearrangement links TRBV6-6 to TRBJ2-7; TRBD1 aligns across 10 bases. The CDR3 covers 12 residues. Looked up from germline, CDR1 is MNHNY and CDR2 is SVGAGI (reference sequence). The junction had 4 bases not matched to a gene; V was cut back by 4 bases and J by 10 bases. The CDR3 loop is CASSSGQGGQYF. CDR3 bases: TGTGCCAGCAGTTCCGGACAGGGGGGTCAGTACTTC.

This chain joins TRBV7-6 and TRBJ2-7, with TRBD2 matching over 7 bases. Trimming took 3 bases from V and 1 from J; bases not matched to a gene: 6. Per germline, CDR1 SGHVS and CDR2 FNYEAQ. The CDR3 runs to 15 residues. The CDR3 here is CASSFGGGVSYEQYF. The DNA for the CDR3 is TGTGCCAGCAGCTTCGGCGGGGGAGTTTCCTACGAGCAGTACTTC. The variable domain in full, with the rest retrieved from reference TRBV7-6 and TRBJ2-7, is GAGVSQSPRYKVTKRGQDVALRCDPISGHVSLYWYRQALGQGPEFLTYFNYEAQQDKSGLPNDRFSAERPEGSISTLTIQRTEQRDSAMYRCASSFGGGVSYEQYFGPGTRLTVT.

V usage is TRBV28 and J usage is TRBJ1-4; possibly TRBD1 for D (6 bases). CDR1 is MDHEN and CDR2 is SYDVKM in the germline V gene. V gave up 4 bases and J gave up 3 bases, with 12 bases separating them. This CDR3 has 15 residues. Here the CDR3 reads CASSSASGANEKLFF. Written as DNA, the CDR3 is TGTGCCAGCAGTTCTGCCTCAGGGGCTAATGAAAAACTGTTTTTT.

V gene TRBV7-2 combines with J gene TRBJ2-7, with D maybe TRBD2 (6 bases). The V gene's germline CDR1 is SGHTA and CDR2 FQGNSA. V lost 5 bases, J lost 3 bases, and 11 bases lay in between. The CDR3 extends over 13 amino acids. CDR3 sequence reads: CASSGRQDYEQYF. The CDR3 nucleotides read TGTGCCAGCAGCGGGAGGCAGGACTACGAGCAGTACTTC.

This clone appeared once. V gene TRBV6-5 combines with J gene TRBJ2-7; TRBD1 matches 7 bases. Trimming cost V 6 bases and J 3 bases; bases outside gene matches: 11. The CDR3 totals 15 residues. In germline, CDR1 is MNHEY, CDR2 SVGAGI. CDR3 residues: CASSSLGDRYYEQYF. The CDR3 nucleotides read TGTGCCAGCAGCTCCCTAGGGGACAGATACTACGAGCAGTACTTC.

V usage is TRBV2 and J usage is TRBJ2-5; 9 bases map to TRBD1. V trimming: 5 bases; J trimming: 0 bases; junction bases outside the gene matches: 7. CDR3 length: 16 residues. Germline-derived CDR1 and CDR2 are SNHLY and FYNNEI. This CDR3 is CASSRQGVTHQETQYF. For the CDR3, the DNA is TGTGCCAGCAGTCGACAGGGGGTAACCCACCAAGAGACCCAGTACTTC.

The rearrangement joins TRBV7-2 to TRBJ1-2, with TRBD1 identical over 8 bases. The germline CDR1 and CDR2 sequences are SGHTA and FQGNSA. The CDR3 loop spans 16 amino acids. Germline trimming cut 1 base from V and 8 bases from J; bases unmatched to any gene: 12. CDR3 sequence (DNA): TGTGCCAGCAGCTTAGAGGGGACAGGAACCTCAGGGGGCTACACCTTC. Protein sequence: CASSLEGTGTSGGYTF.

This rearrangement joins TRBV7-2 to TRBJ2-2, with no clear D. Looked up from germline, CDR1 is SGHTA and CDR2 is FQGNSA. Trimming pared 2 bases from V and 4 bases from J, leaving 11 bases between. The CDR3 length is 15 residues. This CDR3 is CASSLSQVSTGELFF. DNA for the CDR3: TGTGCCAGCAGCTTATCCCAGGTTTCCACCGGGGAGCTGTTTTTT.

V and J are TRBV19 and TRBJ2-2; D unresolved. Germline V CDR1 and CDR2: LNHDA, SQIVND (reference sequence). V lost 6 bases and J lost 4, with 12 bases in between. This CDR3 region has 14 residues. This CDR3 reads CASRRSPGTGELFF. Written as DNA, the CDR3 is TGTGCCAGTAGAAGGTCCCCGGGCACCGGGGAGCTGTTTTTT.